Below are 28 T cell receptor beta chains sequenced from a single sample in a study of cytomegalovirus exposure and HLA in healthy donors. The primer mix had 60 Vbeta and 13 Jbeta primers. Here immunoSEQ multiplex PCR was the method, and the copy in TCRdb shows in-frame clones only, minus some. In the table there are about 190,000 clones, 80% of which are singletons. The specimen sequenced was PBMCs. Receptors were obtained from a boy between 5 and 17 years old in good health and CMV-seronegative.

This clone was seen just once. This chain joins TRBV30 and TRBJ2-1; 11 bases fit TRBD2. The ends lost 4 bases at V and 9 bases at J; junction bases unmatched: 8. The CDR3 consists of 14 residues. The germline V gene encodes CDR1 GTSNPN and CDR2 SVGIG (reference sequence). The CDR3 protein is CAWNWASGGSEQFF. Here the CDR3 DNA reads TGTGCCTGGAATTGGGCTAGCGGGGGGAGTGAGCAGTTCTTC.

The CDR3 coding sequence is TGTGCCAGCGGATTTGGGACAGGAGGAACCTCTGGGGCCAACGTCCTGACTTTC. Encoded protein: CASGFGTGGTSGANVLTF. This chain joins TRBV14 and TRBJ2-6; 8 nucleotides align to TRBD1. The CDR3 runs 18 residues. In germline, CDR1 is SGHDN, CDR2 FVKESK. The trim removed 8 bases at V and 0 bases at J, leaving 12 bases unmatched. Drawing the rest from reference TRBV14 and TRBJ2-6, the complete variable domain is EAGVTQFPSHSVIEKGQTVTLRCDPISGHDNLYWYRRVMGKEIKFLLHFVKESKQDESGMPNNRFLAERTGGTYSTLKVQPAELEDSGVYFCASGFGTGGTSGANVLTFGAGSRLTVL.

To note about this clone: The identical CDR3 is also encoded by other nucleotide sequences in the sample. The J gene is TRBJ2-2, the V gene TRBV30, with D unresolved. Per the germline V gene, CDR1 is GTSNPN and CDR2 is SVGIG (reference sequence). Trimming took 0 bases from V and 2 from J, leaving 4 bases between them. The CDR3 has 13 amino acids. The CDR3 loop is CAWSVQNTGELFF. The CDR3 DNA follows: TGTGCCTGGAGTGTACAAAACACCGGGGAGCTGTTTTTT. The complete variable domain, with remaining parts taken from reference TRBV30 and TRBJ2-2, reads SQTIHQWPATLVQPVGSPLSLECTVEGTSNPNLYWYRQAAGRGLQLLFYSVGIGQISSEVPQNLSASRPQDRQFILSSKKLLLSDSGFYLCAWSVQNTGELFFGEGSRLTVL.

A few counts support this clone. CDR3 in amino acids: CASSYWGEGLNEQFF. The CDR3 DNA follows: TGTGCCAGCAGTTACTGGGGGGAAGGGCTCAATGAGCAGTTCTTC. The rearrangement uses TRBV6-5 and TRBJ2-1; D is perhaps TRBD2 (6 bases). The CDR3 consists of 15 residues. Trimming shortened V by 1 base and J by 6 bases, and 13 bases separated the two germline ends. The germline gives CDR1 MNHEY, CDR2 SVGAGI.

The rearrangement links TRBV15 to TRBJ2-7; 9 bases line up with TRBD1. CDR3 length: 16 residues. CDR1 is LNHNV, CDR2 YYDKDF, per germline (reference sequence). V shed 0 bases, J shed 5 bases, and the junction held 8 bases outside the gene matches. CDR3 DNA: TGTGCCACCAGCAGAGATAGGGACAGGGCCGTCCACGAGCAGTACTTC. The encoded protein is CATSRDRDRAVHEQYF.

The chain carries TRBV12-5 and TRBJ1-1, with D perhaps TRBD1 (5 bases). The V end was cut by 4 bases, the J end by 6 bases, with 12 bases between. This CDR3 is 13 amino acids long. Germline assignment: CDR1 LGHNT and CDR2 FRNRAP. Here the CDR3 DNA reads TGTGCTAGTGGTTCGGAGGGGCCCGCTGAAGCTTTCTTT. Protein: CASGSEGPAEAFF.

This chain connects TRBV19 to TRBJ1-1, with D possibly matching TRBD1 (6 bases). Germline CDR1 is LNHDA and CDR2 is SQIVND (reference sequence). Trimming took 6 bases from V and 2 from J, leaving 7 bases between them. There are 12 residues in the CDR3. The chain's CDR3 is CASRTGNTEAFF. CDR3 sequence (DNA): TGTGCCAGTAGGACAGGAAACACTGAAGCTTTCTTT.

V and J are TRBV5-1 and TRBJ2-5; no reliable D call. With the DNA end fitting TRBJ2-7 better, the J assignment may be wrong. Germline values: CDR1 SGHRS, CDR2 YFSETQ. The CDR3 covers 11 residues. The CDR3 DNA is TGCGCCAGCAGCTTGGATAGCGAGCAGTACTTC. It is translated as CASSLDSEQYF.

The V and J genes are TRBV9 and TRBJ1-4; possible D gene TRBD1, 5 bases. V lost 3 bases and J 6 bases, leaving 15 bases between the germline ends. CDR1 and CDR2 from the germline V gene are SGDLS and YYNGEE. CDR3 length: 15 residues. The CDR3 sequence: CASSAAGTVHEKLFF. The CDR3 DNA is TGTGCCAGCAGCGCGGCGGGGACTGTTCATGAAAAACTGTTTTTT.

V is TRBV9 and J is TRBJ1-2; D unclear. This CDR3 is built from 13 residues. Trimming took 0 bases from V and 8 from J, leaving 11 bases between them. In germline, CDR1 is SGDLS, CDR2 YYNGEE. The CDR3 DNA reads as TGTGCCAGCAGCGTAGATCCCGCGCTAGGCTACACCTTC. Its translation is CASSVDPALGYTF.

J is TRBJ1-2 and V is TRBV5-5, with D maybe TRBD1 (5 bases). Trimming stripped 3 bases from V and 10 bases from J, with 13 bases between. In germline, CDR1 is SGHKS, CDR2 YYEKEE (reference sequence). CDR3 size: 12 residues. The CDR3 loop is CASSWVIGDYTF. For the CDR3, the DNA is TGTGCCAGCAGCTGGGTAATAGGGGACTACACCTTC.

In this sample, this clone turned up a few times. CDR3 amino acids: CAMRGGMNTEAFF. The CDR3 DNA sequence: TGTGCCATGAGGGGGGGCATGAACACTGAAGCTTTCTTT. V usage is TRBV6-6 and J usage is TRBJ1-1, with D perhaps matching TRBD1 (6 bases). From germline, CDR1 is MNHNY and CDR2 SVGAGI (reference sequence). The CDR3 covers 13 residues. V shed 10 bases and J shed 0 bases, with 12 bases lying between them.

The chain is built from TRBV7-6 and TRBJ1-4; a possible D gene is TRBD1 (6 bases). Looked up from germline, CDR1 is SGHVS and CDR2 is FNYEAQ. The CDR3 spans 15 residues. Trimming pared 3 bases from V and 7 bases from J, leaving 15 bases between. CDR3 amino acids: CASSLAGAGGEKLFF. CDR3 sequence (DNA): TGTGCCAGCAGCTTGGCGGGGGCTGGAGGTGAAAAACTGTTTTTT.

The gene calls are TRBV7-3 and TRBJ1-2; D possibly corresponds to TRBD1 (5 bases). CDR1 SGHTA and CDR2 FQGTGA come from the germline V gene. The CDR3 sequence is 15 residues long. V dropped 4 bases and J dropped 4 bases, with 16 bases sitting between them. The CDR3 DNA follows: TGTGCCAGCAGCTCGGGCCCTATGGGGGGCTATGGCTACACCTTC. This codes for CASSSGPMGGYGYTF.

V and J are TRBV7-3 and TRBJ2-2; 9 bases line up with TRBD1. CDR1 SGHTA and CDR2 FQGTGA come from the germline V gene. J was trimmed by 6 bases and V by 0 bases; bases with no gene match: 5. This CDR3 has 16 residues. CDR3 DNA sequence: TGTGCCAGCAGCTTAACGGGACAGGGAGGAGCCGGGGAGCTGTTTTTT. This translates into CASSLTGQGGAGELFF. Combining the CDR3 with reference TRBV7-3 and TRBJ2-2 gives the whole variable domain GAGVSQTPSNKVTEKGKYVELRCDPISGHTALYWYRQSLGQGPEFLIYFQGTGAADDSGLPNDRFFAVRPEGSVSTLKIQRTERGDSAVYLCASSLTGQGGAGELFFGEGSRLTVL.

V is TRBV19 and J is TRBJ2-7, with 11 bases identical to TRBD2. CDR3 size: 14 residues. V lost 5 bases and J lost 2; bases outside the gene matches: 2. Germline CDR1 and CDR2: LNHDA and SQIVND (reference sequence). DNA of the CDR3: TGTGCCAGTAGTGCGACTAGCGGGACCTACGAGCAGTACTTC. Translation: CASSATSGTYEQYF. Based on the CDR3 plus reference TRBV19 and TRBJ2-7, the full variable domain is DGGITQSPKYLFRKEGQNVTLSCEQNLNHDAMYWYRQDPGQGLRLIYYSQIVNDFQKGDIAEGYSVSREKKESFPLTVTSAQKNPTAFYLCASSATSGTYEQYFGPGTRLTVT.

The J gene is TRBJ1-1, the V gene TRBV10-3, with 8 bases aligning to TRBD1. The CDR3 is 14 residues long. Unmatched junction bases numbered 6, after V lost 4 bases and J lost 5 bases. CDR1 is ENHRY, CDR2 SYGVKD, per germline. The CDR3 here is CAISGGTGGTEAFF. In DNA, the CDR3 is TGTGCCATCAGTGGCGGGACAGGAGGAACTGAAGCTTTCTTT.

The chain combines TRBV29-1 with TRBJ2-1; 9 bases are a match to TRBD1. The germline CDR1 and CDR2 sequences are SQVTM and ANQGSEA. The CDR3 runs to 13 residues. V dropped 5 bases and J dropped 3; count of bases not matched to a gene: 2. The CDR3 nucleotides are TGCAGCGTTCGGGACAGGGACTACAATGAGCAGTTCTTC. As protein: CSVRDRDYNEQFF.

The chain recombines TRBV30 with TRBJ2-5; D ambiguous. TRBJ2-7 explains the end of the DNA better; the J call may be wrong. This CDR3 has 11 amino acids. Germline values: CDR1 GTSNPN, CDR2 SVGIG (reference sequence). CDR3 DNA: TGTGCCTGGACTGGAGTGTACGAGCAGTACTTC. Amino acid sequence: CAWTGVYEQYF.

This CDR3 is CASSIDITGELFF. DNA of the CDR3: TGTGCCAGTAGTATAGACATTACCGGGGAGCTGTTTTTT. The V call is TRBV19, the J call TRBJ2-2, with D hard to call. Germline lookup yields CDR1 LNHDA and CDR2 SQIVND (reference sequence). There are 13 residues in the CDR3. V lost 0 bases and J lost 5, with 4 bases in between.

This chain connects TRBV7-9 to TRBJ2-1; D is perhaps TRBD1 (6 bases). The germline V gene encodes CDR1 SEHNR and CDR2 FQNEAQ (reference sequence). With 3 bases removed from V and 8 bases from J, the gap between germline ends came to 20 bases. CDR3 size: 16 residues. The chain's CDR3 is CASSFRQDSTWDEQFF. The CDR3 DNA is TGTGCCAGCAGCTTTAGACAGGACAGTACGTGGGATGAGCAGTTCTTC.

CDR3 amino acids: CASSRHAGGSNTEAFF. In DNA form, the CDR3 reads TGCGCCAGCAGCCGACATGCCGGGGGATCGAACACTGAAGCTTTCTTT. V and J are TRBV5-1 and TRBJ1-1; TRBD1 might be the D (5 bases). Deletions cut 4 bases from V and 1 base from J, with 17 bases between. The CDR3 spans 16 residues. Germline V lookup: CDR1 SGHRS, CDR2 YFSETQ.

The chain recombines TRBV4-1 with TRBJ1-2; D uncertain. V lost 0 bases to trimming and J lost 3 bases, with 17 bases between them. Germline lookup yields CDR1 MGHRA and CDR2 YSYEKL. The CDR3 is 17 amino acids. The DNA for the CDR3 is TGCGCCAGCAGCCAAGAACCCGACACCCTACAGTACTATGGCTACACCTTC. It is translated as CASSQEPDTLQYYGYTF.

Comments on this clone: Distinct nucleotide sequences in the sample also encode this CDR3. The genes are TRBV28 and TRBJ2-3, with 9 bases fitting TRBD2. The CDR3 extends over 20 amino acids. The ends lost 3 bases at V and 0 bases at J; junction bases unmatched: 16. Germline V gene sequence: CDR1 MDHEN, CDR2 SYDVKM. Here the CDR3 reads CASSFGTTTLAGSSTDTQYF. The CDR3 DNA reads as TGTGCCAGCAGTTTCGGTACCACTACGCTAGCGGGGTCCAGCACAGATACGCAGTATTTT.

The chain combines TRBV27 with TRBJ1-1; 10 nucleotides line up with TRBD1. V trimming: 6 bases; J trimming: 2 bases; junction bases outside the gene matches: 15. The CDR3 length is 18 residues. CDR1 is MNHEY, CDR2 SMNVEV, per germline (reference sequence). CDR3 sequence reads: CASSLKSLGTGVNTEAFF. In nucleotides, the CDR3 is TGTGCCAGCAGCTTGAAGAGTTTAGGGACAGGGGTTAACACTGAAGCTTTCTTT.

This clone has more than one count but fewer than ten. V usage is TRBV5-1 and J usage is TRBJ2-1, with 12 positions matching TRBD2. The V gene end was trimmed by 0 bases and the J gene end by 12 bases; junction bases not matched to a gene: 7. CDR3 length: 15 residues. Germline CDR1 and CDR2: SGHRS and YFSETQ. The CDR3 loop is CASSLEPSGGGRQFF. CDR3 DNA: TGCGCCAGCAGCTTGGAACCTAGCGGGGGGGGACGGCAGTTCTTC.

The J gene is TRBJ1-6, the V gene TRBV30; perhaps TRBD1 as D (5 bases). Trimming pared 2 bases from V and 7 bases from J, leaving 12 bases between. CDR1 is GTSNPN, CDR2 SVGIG, per germline (reference sequence). The CDR3 runs 14 residues. CDR3 nucleotide sequence: TGTGCCTGGAGTCTGGGGCTGGGGAATTCACCCCTCCACTTT. As protein: CAWSLGLGNSPLHF.

The chain links TRBV5-1 to TRBJ2-2, with TRBD2 matching 8 bases. With 2 bases clipped from V and 3 bases from J, the junction kept 6 bases outside the gene matches. CDR1 is SGHRS and CDR2 is YFSETQ in the germline V gene. The CDR3 spans 16 residues. In DNA, the CDR3 is TGCGCCAGCAGCTTCACTAGCGGATCGGACACCGGGGAGCTGTTTTTT. Translation gives CASSFTSGSDTGELFF.